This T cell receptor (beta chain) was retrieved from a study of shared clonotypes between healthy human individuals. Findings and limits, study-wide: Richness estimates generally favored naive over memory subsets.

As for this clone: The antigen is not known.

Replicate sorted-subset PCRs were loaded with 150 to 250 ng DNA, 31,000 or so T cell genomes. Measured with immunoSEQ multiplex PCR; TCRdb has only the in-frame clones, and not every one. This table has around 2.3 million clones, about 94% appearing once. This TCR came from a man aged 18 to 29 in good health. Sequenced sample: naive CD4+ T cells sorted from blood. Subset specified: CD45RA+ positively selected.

CDR3: CASSLSQGSGNTIYF. The DNA for the CDR3 is TGTGCCAGCAGCTTATCGCAGGGCTCTGGAAACACCATATATTTT. The gene calls are TRBV11-1 and TRBJ1-3; D perhaps matches TRBD1 (5 bases). The CDR3 length is 15 residues. V was clipped by 2 bases and J by 0 bases, with 8 bases between them. CDR1 and CDR2 from the germline V gene are SGHAT and FQDESV (reference sequence). The full variable domain, completed using reference TRBV11-1 and TRBJ1-3, is EAEVAQSPRYKITEKSQAVAFWCDPISGHATLYWYRQILGQGPELLVQFQDESVVDDSQLPKDRFSAERLKGVDSTLKIQPAELGDSAMYLCASSLSQGSGNTIYFGEGSWLTVV.